This T cell receptor (beta chain) was sequenced for a study of T cells after yellow fever vaccination. Across the study: SMART-Seq v4 Ultra Low Input handled preparation of low-cell-number fractions.

CDR3 length equals 15 residues. Unmatched junction bases numbered 4, after V lost 2 bases and J lost 4 bases. CDR1 is LNHNV, CDR2 YYDKDF, per germline (reference sequence). Synthesis of TCR cDNA relied on 5'RACE template switching, which attached a universal primer site and UMIs. Each CDR3 protein is one row after TCRdb ran MiXCR on the 5' RACE reads. The data hold under 300,000 distinct CDR3 sequences, with under 15% observed a single time. This clonotype has only a few counts. No antigen is known for it. Study outcomes and limitations: Clones that expanded after primary vaccination mostly reappeared after the booster (96% CD4, approximately 85% CD8).

The chain has TRBV15 and TRBJ2-7; TRBD2 matches 11 bases. The sample was CD4+ T cells sorted from PBMCs, taken 45 days after the yellow fever booster vaccination. The origin of this receptor is a man aged 30 to 45 who received the YFV17D yellow fever vaccine. The CDR3 protein is CATSRSLAGGYEQYF. CDR3 DNA: TGTGCCACCAGCAGAAGCCTAGCGGGGGGATACGAGCAGTACTTC.